This T cell receptor (beta chain) was identified in a study of T cell responses to AZD1222 COVID-19 vaccine. General study points: Most donors were white British and more were female, and clonal diversity was possibly underestimated. The span of vaccine-associated CD4 TCRs extended across spike, with dominance at 160-218 and 743-854.

To note about this clone: Its antigen remains unidentified.

Clones were read by immunoSEQ multiplex PCR, and TCRdb kept only the in-frame ones, dropping some. Here the sample spans 65,000 to 85,000 clones, approximately 85% being singletons. The sample was peripheral blood, taken 28 days after the second AZD1222 dose. The TCR originated in an adult who received the AZD1222 COVID-19 vaccine.

CDR3 in amino acids: CATHRTSGGAGGTDTQYF. The CDR3 DNA reads as TGTGCCACCCATAGGACTAGCGGGGGGGCCGGTGGCACAGATACGCAGTATTTT. This rearrangement joins TRBV10-3 to TRBJ2-3, with 15 bases aligning to TRBD2. Germline CDR1 reads ENHRY; CDR2 reads SYGVKD. CDR3 length: 18 amino acids. With 10 bases clipped from V and 1 base from J, the junction kept 12 bases outside the gene matches.